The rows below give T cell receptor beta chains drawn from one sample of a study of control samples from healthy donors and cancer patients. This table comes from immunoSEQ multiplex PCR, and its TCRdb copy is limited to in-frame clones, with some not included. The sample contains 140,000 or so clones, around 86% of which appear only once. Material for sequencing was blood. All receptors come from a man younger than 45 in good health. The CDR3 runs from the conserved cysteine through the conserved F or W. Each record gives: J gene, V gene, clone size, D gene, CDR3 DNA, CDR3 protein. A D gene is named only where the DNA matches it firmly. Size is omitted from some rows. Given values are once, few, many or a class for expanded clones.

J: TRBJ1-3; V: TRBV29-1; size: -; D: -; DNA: TGCAGCGTTGATACGCCCGGTGGAAACACCATATATTTT; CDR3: CSVDTPGGNTIYF
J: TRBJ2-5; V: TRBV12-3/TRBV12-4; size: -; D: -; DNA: TGTGCCAGCAGTTTAAGACCCACCGAGACCCAGTACTTC; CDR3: CASSLRPTETQYF
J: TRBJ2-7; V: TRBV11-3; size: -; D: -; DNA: TGTGCCAGCATGTTGGGCCGAAGCTCCTACGAGCAGTACTTC; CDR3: CASMLGRSSYEQYF
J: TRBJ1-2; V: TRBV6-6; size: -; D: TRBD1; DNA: TGTGCCAGCAGGGGACAGGGGGCGGATGGCTACACCTTC; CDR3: CASRGQGADGYTF
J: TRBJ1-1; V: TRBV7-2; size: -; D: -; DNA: TGTGCCAGCAACCTAGATCCGAACACTGAAGCTTTCTTT; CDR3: CASNLDPNTEAFF
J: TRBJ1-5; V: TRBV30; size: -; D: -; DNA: TGTGCCTGGAGTGTACCCTGGGCCGGGCGCAATCAGCCCCAGCATTTT; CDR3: CAWSVPWAGRNQPQHF
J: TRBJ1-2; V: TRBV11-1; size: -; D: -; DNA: TGTGCCAGCAGCTTAGAAGACGGAGTCGGGGGCTACACCTTC; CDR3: CASSLEDGVGGYTF
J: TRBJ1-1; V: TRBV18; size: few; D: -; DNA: TGTGCCAGCTCACCCTCTGACACTCGTGAAGCTTTCTTT; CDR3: CASSPSDTREAFF
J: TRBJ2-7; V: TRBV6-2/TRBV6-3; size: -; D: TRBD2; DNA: TGTGCCAGCAGTTACTCGCTTTTGGTAGCGGGGGGCACGACGTACGAGCAGTACTTC; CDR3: CASSYSLLVAGGTTYEQYF
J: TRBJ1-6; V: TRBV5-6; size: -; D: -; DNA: TGTGCCAGCAGCTTGGGCCCCCCAAGAAATAATTCACCCCTCCACTTT; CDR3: CASSLGPPRNNSPLHF
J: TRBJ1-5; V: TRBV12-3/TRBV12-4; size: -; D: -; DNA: TGTGCCAGCAGTTTAGCGGACATAGTACTGCAGCATTTT; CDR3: CASSLADIVLQHF
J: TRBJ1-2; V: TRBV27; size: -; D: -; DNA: TGTGCCAGCAGACAACGGCGCAGGGATGGCTACACCTTC; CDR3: CASRQRRRDGYTF
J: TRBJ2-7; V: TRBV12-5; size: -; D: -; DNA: TGTGCTAGTGGTTTGGTACTAAAGGGATCGAGGGAGCAGTACTTC; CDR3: CASGLVLKGSREQYF
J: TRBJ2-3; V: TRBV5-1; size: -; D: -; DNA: TGCGCCAGCAGCCTCAGGGGGAGGGGAAGCACAGATACGCAGTATTTT; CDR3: CASSLRGRGSTDTQYF
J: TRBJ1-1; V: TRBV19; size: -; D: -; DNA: TGTGCCAGTAGTATTTTTCAGGGGAGTACTGAAGCTTTCTTT; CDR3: CASSIFQGSTEAFF
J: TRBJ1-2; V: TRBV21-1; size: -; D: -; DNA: TGTGCCAGCAGTTTGCGCTACACCTTC; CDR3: CASSLRYTF
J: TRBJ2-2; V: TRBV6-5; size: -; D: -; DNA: TGTGCCAGCAGTTACTCGAGGGGCTCTACCGGGGAGCTGTTTTTT; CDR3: CASSYSRGSTGELFF
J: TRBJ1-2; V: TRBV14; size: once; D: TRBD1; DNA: TGTGCCAGCAGCCCACTCGACAGGGGGGCCTATGGCTACACCTTC; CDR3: CASSPLDRGAYGYTF
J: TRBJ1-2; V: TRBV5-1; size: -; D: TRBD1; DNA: TGCGCCAGCAGCCTACAGGGGCCCCCTAACTATGGCTACACCTTC; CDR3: CASSLQGPPNYGYTF
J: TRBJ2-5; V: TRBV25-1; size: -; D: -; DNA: TGTGCCAGCAGTGAAGGGGATGGGGGTATCCCCTACTTC; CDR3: CASSEGDGGIPYF
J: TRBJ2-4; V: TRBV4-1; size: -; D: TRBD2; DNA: TGCGCCAGCAGCCAAGATAGGGGACTAGCGGGGGGGAAAAACATTCAGTACTTC; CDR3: CASSQDRGLAGGKNIQYF
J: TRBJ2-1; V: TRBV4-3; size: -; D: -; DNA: TGCGCCAGCAGCCAAGGGGGACCCCCCCCCAACAATGAGCAGTTCTTC; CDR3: CASSQGGPPPNNEQFF
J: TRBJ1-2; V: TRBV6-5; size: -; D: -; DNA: TGTGCCAGCACCACAACCCACCTCCTGCGCTATGGCTACACCTTC; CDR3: CASTTTHLLRYGYTF
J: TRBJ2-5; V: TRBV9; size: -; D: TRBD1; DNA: TGTGCCAGCAGCGGGACAGGGGGGAGGGAGACCCAGTACTTC; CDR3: CASSGTGGRETQYF
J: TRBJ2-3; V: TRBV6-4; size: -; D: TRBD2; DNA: TGTGCCAGCAGTGACGGTAGCGGGGACGCAGATACGCAGTATTTT; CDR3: CASSDGSGDADTQYF
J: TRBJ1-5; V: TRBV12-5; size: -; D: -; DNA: TGTGCTAGTGGTTCTGGATACAAGGAGGGGCAGCATTTT; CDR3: CASGSGYKEGQHF
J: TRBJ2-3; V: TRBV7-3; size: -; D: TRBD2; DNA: TGTGCCAGCAGCCAAGGACTAGCGGGGGGCACAGATACGCAGTATTTT; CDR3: CASSQGLAGGTDTQYF
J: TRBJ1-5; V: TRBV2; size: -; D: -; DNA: TGTGCCAGCAGTGAGAGGTCAGGGCGTCCTCAGCTACTTGCGCATTTT; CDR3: CASSERSGRPQLLAHF
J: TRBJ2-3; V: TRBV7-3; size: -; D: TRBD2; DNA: TGTGCCAGCAGCTCCCAAGGCGGGAGAGGAACAGATACGCAGTATTTT; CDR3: CASSSQGGRGTDTQYF
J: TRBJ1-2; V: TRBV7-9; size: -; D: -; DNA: TGTGCCAGCAGCCTGGGGGGGCCCTATGGCTACACCTTC; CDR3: CASSLGGPYGYTF
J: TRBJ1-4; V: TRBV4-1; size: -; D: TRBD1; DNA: TGCGCCAGCAGCCCAAGTCCGGGACAGGGAGGGGAAAAACTGTTTTTT; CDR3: CASSPSPGQGGEKLFF
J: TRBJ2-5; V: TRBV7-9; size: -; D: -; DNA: TGTGCCAGCAGCTTTGCAAGGACCCAGTACTTC; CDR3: CASSFARTQYF
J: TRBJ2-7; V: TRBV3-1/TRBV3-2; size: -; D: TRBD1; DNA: TGTGCCAGCAGCCGTACAGGGGGCGCCTACGAGCAGTACTTC; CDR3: CASSRTGGAYEQYF
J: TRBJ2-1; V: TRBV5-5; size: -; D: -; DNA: TGTGCCAGCAGCTCCCACCCCACATCCGGTGAGCAGTTCTTC; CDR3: CASSSHPTSGEQFF
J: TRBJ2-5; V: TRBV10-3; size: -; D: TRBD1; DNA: TGTGCCATCAGTGAAAGGCAGGGGGCCGGAGAGACCCAGTACTTC; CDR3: CAISERQGAGETQYF
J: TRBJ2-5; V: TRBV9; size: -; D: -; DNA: TGTGCCAGCAGCGTAGGTTTAGGGCTCCAGGGAGAGACCCAGTACTTC; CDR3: CASSVGLGLQGETQYF
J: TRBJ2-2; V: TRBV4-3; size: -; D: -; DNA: TGCGCCAGCAGCCAAGAACAGACGAACACCGGGGAGCTGTTTTTT; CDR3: CASSQEQTNTGELFF
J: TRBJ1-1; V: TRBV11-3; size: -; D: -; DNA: TGTGCCAGCAGCCCCGACGGACAGATCCAGTCGAGGGGGGCTTTCTTT; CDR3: CASSPDGQIQSRGAFF
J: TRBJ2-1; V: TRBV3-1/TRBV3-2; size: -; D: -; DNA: TGTGCCAGCAGCCAGGCATTTATGTGGGGGGGCCTAAACTCCTACAATGAGCAGTTCTTC; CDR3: CASSQAFMWGGLNSYNEQFF
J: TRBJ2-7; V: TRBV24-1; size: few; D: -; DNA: TGTGCCACCAGTGATTTGCCTGCTGATATGGGAGAGCAGTACTTC; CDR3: CATSDLPADMGEQYF
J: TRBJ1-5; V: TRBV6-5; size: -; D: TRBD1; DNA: TGTGCCAGCAGTTTACAGGGGGCCCAGCCCCAGCATTTT; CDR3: CASSLQGAQPQHF
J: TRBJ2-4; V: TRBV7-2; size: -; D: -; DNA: TGTGCCAGCAGCTTAGCGGACTTCCGGGGGAACATTCAGTACTTC; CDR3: CASSLADFRGNIQYF
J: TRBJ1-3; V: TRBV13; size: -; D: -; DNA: TGTGCCAGCAGCCCCGAGGGGACTCAACCTGGAAACACCATATATTTT; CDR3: CASSPEGTQPGNTIYF
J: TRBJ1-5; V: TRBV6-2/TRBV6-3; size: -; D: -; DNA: TGTGCCAGCAGTTTCGCCGAACGGCAGCCCCAGCATTTT; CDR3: CASSFAERQPQHF
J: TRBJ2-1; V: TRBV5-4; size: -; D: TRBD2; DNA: TGTGCCAGCAGCTTATGGCGGGGGGGGATCTCCTACAATGAGCAGTTCTTC; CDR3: CASSLWRGGISYNEQFF